Shown below are 6 T cell receptor beta chains from a single sample sequenced in a study of blood T cell repertoires in COVID-19. Assay used: immunoSEQ multiplex PCR; TCRdb lists only in-frame clones, some missing. The data show approximately 89,000 clones, around 80% seen once. The sample comprised peripheral blood. Receptors originate from a human donor in a cohort sampled during active COVID-19.

The chain recombines TRBV6-6 with TRBJ2-5, with D perhaps matching TRBD2 (6 bases). The CDR3 totals 13 residues. V was pared by 0 bases and J by 5 bases, with 7 bases between. Per the germline V gene, CDR1 is MNHNY and CDR2 is SVGAGI (reference sequence). CDR3 in DNA: TGTGCCAGCAGTTACTCAGGGAGGGAGACCCAGTACTTC. This sequence encodes CASSYSGRETQYF.

The chain combines TRBV4-2 with TRBJ2-7; 8 nucleotides align to TRBD1. Per the germline V gene, CDR1 is LGHNA and CDR2 is YNFKEQ. The CDR3 sequence is 13 residues long. The trim removed 3 bases at V and 6 bases at J, leaving 4 bases unmatched. CDR3 nucleotides: TGTGCCAGCAGCCAGGACAGGGCCCTCGAGCAGTACTTC. Residues: CASSQDRALEQYF.

This chain links TRBV11-2 with TRBJ2-7; D is undetermined. Germline values: CDR1 SGHAT, CDR2 FQNNGV. The CDR3 covers 13 residues. V lost 4 bases to trimming and J lost 1 base, with 8 bases between them. The CDR3 is CASSSLGSYEQYF. CDR3 DNA sequence: TGTGCCAGCAGCTCCCTCGGGTCCTACGAGCAGTACTTC.

This clone was seen only a few times. The chain joins TRBV10-2 to TRBJ1-1; the D gene is possibly TRBD1 (5 bases). This CDR3 spans 18 amino acids. Germline values: CDR1 WSHSY, CDR2 SAAADI. Trimming cost V 0 bases and J 4 bases, with 21 bases left between them. CDR3 sequence reads: CASSESLTGGGTSTEAFF. CDR3 nucleotide sequence: TGCGCCAGCAGTGAGTCCCTGACGGGGGGTGGGACCTCCACTGAAGCTTTCTTT.

This chain links TRBV27 with TRBJ2-7; 9 positions agree with TRBD1. V gave up 5 bases and J gave up 1 base; unmatched junction bases: 6. This CDR3 spans 15 amino acids. CDR1 is MNHEY, CDR2 SMNVEV, per germline (reference sequence). The DNA for the CDR3 is TGTGCCAGCAGTGCACAGGGGGCTACATCCTACGAGCAGTACTTC. As protein: CASSAQGATSYEQYF.

The chain is built from TRBV5-6 and TRBJ1-6; D might be TRBD1 (6 bases). The V end was cut by 4 bases, the J end by 8 bases, with 13 bases between. The germline gives CDR1 SGHDT, CDR2 YYEEEE. This CDR3 spans 14 amino acids. DNA of the CDR3: TGTGCCAGCAGCCCGAGGGGGTATGATTCACCCCTCCACTTT. This sequence encodes CASSPRGYDSPLHF. The full variable domain, its missing parts supplied by reference TRBV5-6 and TRBJ1-6, is DAGVTQSPTHLIKTRGQQVTLRCSPKSGHDTVSWYQQALGQGPQFIFQYYEEEERQRGNFPDRFSGHQFPNYSSELNVNALLLGDSALYLCASSPRGYDSPLHFGNGTRLTVT.